The T cell receptor beta chain described here comes from a study of T cells after yellow fever vaccination. Study outcomes and limitations: Most clones from primary vaccination were detected again post-booster (roughly 96% CD4, roughly 90% CD8). The CD4 compartment and the CD8 compartment contained a small share of clonotypes in common. Abundant clonotypes (contaminants from the bulk population) could be present in FACS-sorted repertoires.

CDR1 DFQATT and CDR2 SNEGSKA come from the germline V gene (reference sequence). The CDR3 loop spans 14 amino acids. About this clonotype: Its antigen is as yet unknown. It may be a read error: a sequence one base away is much more abundant.

TCRdb reprocessed the 5' RACE reads with MiXCR, giving one entry per CDR3 protein. The sample has 150,000 or so distinct CDR3 sequences; just over 6.5% are singletons. This sequence joins TRBV20-1 and TRBJ2-2; 9 bases match TRBD2. This sequence originates from a man aged 25 to 40 who received the YFV17D yellow fever vaccine. Sequenced material: CD4+ T cells sorted from PBMCs, taken 10 days after the yellow fever booster vaccination. The CDR3 nucleotides read TGCAGTGCTTATAGCGGGAGAGCTACCGTGGAGCTGTTTTTT. This sequence encodes CSAYSGRATVELFF.